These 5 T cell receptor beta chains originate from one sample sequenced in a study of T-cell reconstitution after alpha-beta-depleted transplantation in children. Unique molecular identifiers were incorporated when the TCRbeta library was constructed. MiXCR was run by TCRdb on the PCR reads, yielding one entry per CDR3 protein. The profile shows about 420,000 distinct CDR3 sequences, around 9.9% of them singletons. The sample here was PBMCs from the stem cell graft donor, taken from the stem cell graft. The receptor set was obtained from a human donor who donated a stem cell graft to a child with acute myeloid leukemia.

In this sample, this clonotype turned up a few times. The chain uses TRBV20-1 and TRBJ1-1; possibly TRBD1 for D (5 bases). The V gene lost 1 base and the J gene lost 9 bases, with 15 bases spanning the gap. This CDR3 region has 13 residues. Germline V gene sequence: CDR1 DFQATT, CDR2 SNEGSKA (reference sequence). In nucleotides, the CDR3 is TGCAGTGCTAGAGCAGGTGGAGGGGAGAAAGCTTTCTTT. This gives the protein CSARAGGGEKAFF.

This CDR3 is CASSDLVLAGGSVDTQYF. The CDR3 DNA reads as TGTGCCAGCAGTGACCTCGTACTAGCGGGGGGTTCCGTAGATACGCAGTATTTT. The V gene is TRBV2, the J gene TRBJ2-3; 12 bases fit TRBD2. The junction had 12 bases not matched to a gene; V was cut back by 3 bases and J by 5 bases. Germline CDR1 and CDR2: SNHLY and FYNNEI. The CDR3 consists of 18 residues. Variable domain in full (rest from reference TRBV2 and TRBJ2-3): EPEVTQTPSHQVTQMGQEVILRCVPISNHLYFYWYRQILGQKVEFLVSFYNNEISEKSEIFDDQFSVERPDGSNFTLKIRSTKLEDSAMYFCASSDLVLAGGSVDTQYFGPGTRLTVL.

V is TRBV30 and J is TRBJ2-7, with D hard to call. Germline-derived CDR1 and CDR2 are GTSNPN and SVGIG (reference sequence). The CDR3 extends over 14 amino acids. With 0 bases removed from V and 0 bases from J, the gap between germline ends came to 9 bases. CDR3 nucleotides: TGTGCCTGGAGTGTATCTCCAGTCTCCTACGAGCAGTACTTC. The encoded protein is CAWSVSPVSYEQYF.

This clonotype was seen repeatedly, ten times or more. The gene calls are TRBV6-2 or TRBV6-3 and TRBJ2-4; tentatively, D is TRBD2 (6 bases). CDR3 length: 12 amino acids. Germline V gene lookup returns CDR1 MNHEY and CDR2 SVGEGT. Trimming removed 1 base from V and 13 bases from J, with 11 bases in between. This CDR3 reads CASSYFGSLQYF. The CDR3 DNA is TGTGCCAGCAGTTACTTCGGGAGTCTGCAGTACTTC.

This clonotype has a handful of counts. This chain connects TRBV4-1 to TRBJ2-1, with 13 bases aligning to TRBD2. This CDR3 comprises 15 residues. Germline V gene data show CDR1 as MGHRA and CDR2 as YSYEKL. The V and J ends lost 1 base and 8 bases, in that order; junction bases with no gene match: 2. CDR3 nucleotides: TGCGCCAGCAGCCAAGGGACTAGCGGGAGAGATGAGCAGTTCTTC. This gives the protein CASSQGTSGRDEQFF.